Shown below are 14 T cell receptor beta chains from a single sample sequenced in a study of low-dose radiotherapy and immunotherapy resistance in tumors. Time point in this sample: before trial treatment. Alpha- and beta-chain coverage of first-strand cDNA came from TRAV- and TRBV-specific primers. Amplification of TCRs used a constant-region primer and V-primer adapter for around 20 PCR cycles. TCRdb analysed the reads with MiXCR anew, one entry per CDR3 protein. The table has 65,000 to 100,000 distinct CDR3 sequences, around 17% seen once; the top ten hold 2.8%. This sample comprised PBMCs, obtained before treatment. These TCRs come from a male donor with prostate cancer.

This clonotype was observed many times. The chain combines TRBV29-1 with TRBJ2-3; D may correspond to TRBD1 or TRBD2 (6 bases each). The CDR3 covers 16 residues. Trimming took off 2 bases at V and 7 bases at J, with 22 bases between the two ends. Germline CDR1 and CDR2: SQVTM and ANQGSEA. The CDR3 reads CSVERPGARAGNTQYF. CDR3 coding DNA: TGCAGCGTTGAACGGCCGGGGGCGCGAGCTGGCAATACGCAGTATTTT.

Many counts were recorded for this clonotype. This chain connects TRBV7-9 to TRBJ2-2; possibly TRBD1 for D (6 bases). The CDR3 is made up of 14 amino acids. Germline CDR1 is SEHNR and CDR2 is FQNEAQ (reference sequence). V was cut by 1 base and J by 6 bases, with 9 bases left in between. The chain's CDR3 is CASSLDRAAGELFF. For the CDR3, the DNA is TGTGCCAGCAGCTTAGACAGGGCGGCCGGGGAGCTGTTTTTT.

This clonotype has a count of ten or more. CDR3 nucleotide sequence: TGCGCCAGCACCCCTAGCGGGACCGGGGAGCTGTTTTTT. Protein: CASTPSGTGELFF. This chain joins TRBV4-1 and TRBJ2-2; 8 bases are a match to TRBD2. V gave up 7 bases and J gave up 5 bases; unmatched junction bases: 3. The CDR3 consists of 13 residues. CDR1 is MGHRA, CDR2 YSYEKL, per germline.

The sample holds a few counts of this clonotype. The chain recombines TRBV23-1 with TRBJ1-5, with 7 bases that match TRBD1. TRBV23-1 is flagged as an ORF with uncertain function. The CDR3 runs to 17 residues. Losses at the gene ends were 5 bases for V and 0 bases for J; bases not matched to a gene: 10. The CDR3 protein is CASSIQGGDYSNQPQHF. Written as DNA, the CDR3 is TGCGCCAGCAGTATTCAGGGGGGAGATTATAGCAATCAGCCCCAGCATTTT.

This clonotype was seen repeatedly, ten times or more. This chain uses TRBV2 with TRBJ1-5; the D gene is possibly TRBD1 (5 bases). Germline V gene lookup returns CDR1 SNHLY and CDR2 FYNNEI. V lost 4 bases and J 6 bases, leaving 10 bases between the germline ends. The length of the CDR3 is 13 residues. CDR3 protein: CASSVGEPQPQHF. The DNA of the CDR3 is TGTGCCAGCAGTGTAGGGGAACCTCAGCCCCAGCATTTT. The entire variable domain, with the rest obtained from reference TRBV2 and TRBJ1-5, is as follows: EPEVTQTPSHQVTQMGQEVILRCVPISNHLYFYWYRQILGQKVEFLVSFYNNEISEKSEIFDDQFSVERPDGSNFTLKIRSTKLEDSAMYFCASSVGEPQPQHFGDGTRLSIL.

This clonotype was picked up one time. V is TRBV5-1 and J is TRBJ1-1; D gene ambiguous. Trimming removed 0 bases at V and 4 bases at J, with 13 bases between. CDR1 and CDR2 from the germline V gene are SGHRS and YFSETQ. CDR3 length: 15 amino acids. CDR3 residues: CASSLAGMGGTEAFF. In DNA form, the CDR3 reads TGCGCCAGCAGCTTGGCGGGGATGGGCGGCACTGAAGCTTTCTTT.

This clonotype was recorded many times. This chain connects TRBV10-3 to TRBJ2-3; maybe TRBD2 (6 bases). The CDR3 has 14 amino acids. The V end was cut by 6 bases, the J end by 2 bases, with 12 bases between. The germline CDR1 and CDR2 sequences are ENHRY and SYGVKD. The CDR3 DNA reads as TGTGCCATCAGGTCCCGGGGGAACACAGATACGCAGTATTTT. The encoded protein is CAIRSRGNTDTQYF.

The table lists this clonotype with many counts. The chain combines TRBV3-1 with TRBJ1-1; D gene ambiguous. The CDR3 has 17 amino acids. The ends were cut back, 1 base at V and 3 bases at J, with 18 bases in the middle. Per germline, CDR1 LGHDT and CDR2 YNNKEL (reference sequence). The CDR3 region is CASSQGSGRPLDTEAFF. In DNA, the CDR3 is TGTGCCAGCAGCCAAGGGTCGGGCAGGCCTTTGGACACTGAAGCTTTCTTT.

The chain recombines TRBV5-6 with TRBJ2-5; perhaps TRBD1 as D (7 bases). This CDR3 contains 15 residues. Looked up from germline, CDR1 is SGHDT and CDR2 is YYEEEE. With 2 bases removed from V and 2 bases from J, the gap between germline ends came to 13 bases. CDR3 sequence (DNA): TGTGCCAGCAGCTTACGGGGGACAGCACAAGAGACCCAGTACTTC. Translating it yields CASSLRGTAQETQYF.

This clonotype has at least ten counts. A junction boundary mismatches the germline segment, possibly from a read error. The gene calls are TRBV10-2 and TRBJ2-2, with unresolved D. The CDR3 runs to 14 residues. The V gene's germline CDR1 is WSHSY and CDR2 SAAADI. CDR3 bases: TGCGCCAGCTGTGAAGGAGAACTCACCGGGGAGCTGTTTTTT. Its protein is CASCEGELTGELFF.

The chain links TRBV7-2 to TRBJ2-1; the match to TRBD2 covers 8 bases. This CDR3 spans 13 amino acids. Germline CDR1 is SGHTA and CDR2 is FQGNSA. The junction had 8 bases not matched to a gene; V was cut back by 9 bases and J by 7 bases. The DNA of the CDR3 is TGTGCCAGTTCGAGCGGGGGCCAGAATGAGCAGTTCTTC. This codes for CASSSGGQNEQFF. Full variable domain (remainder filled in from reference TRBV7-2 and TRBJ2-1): GAGVSQSPSNKVTEKGKDVELRCDPISGHTALYWYRQSLGQGLEFLIYFQGNSAPDKSGLPSDRFSAERTGGSVSTLTIQRTQQEDSAVYLCASSSGGQNEQFFGPGTRLTVL.

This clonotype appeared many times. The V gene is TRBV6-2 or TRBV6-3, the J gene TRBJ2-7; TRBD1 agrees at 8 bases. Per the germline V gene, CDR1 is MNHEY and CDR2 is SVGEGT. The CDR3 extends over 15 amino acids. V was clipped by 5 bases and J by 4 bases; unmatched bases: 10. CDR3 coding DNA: TGTGCCAGCAGTACCAAGGACAGGGCCCCATACGAGCAGTACTTC. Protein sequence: CASSTKDRAPYEQYF.

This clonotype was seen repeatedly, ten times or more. CDR3 in DNA: TGCGCCAGCGGACTAGCGGATATGAGGGGCACGCAGTATTTT. Encoded protein: CASGLADMRGTQYF. The chain recombines TRBV5-1 with TRBJ2-3, with 10 bases fitting TRBD2. Germline V gives CDR1 SGHRS, CDR2 YFSETQ. The junction had 11 bases not matched to a gene; V was cut back by 7 bases and J by 9 bases. The CDR3 extends over 14 amino acids.

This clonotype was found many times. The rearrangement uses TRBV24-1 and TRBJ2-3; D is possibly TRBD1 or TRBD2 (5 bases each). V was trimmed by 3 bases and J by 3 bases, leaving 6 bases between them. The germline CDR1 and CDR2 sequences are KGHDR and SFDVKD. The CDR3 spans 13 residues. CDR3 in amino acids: CATSDGGTDTQYF. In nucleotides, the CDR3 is TGTGCCACCAGTGATGGGGGTACAGATACGCAGTATTTT.